These T cell receptor beta chains were read from a single sample in a study of response to subunit inactivated influenza vaccine. TCRdb reanalysed the RT-PCR reads using MiXCR and keeps one entry per CDR3 protein. Of 650,000 to 800,000 distinct CDR3 sequences in the sample, approximately 15% were seen once. The material was PBMCs from blood, obtained around 14 days before vaccination. These receptors were taken from a man between 45 and 60 years old who received an inactivated influenza vaccine. Each CDR3 is given with its conserved first and last residue. Each record gives: V gene, J gene, D gene, clone size, CDR3 DNA, CDR3 protein. The D gene is left open where the match is weak. Rows give clone size only sometimes, using once, few, many, or a class for an expanded clone.

>TRBV6-4|TRBJ2-1|-|once
TGTGCCAGCAGTGACCGGGCGGGGGCCCCCAATGAGCAGTTCTTC
CASSDRAGAPNEQFF
>TRBV7-2|TRBJ2-3|TRBD2|few
TGTGCCAGCAGCTCGCGACTAGCGGTTACCACAGATACGCAGTATTTT
CASSSRLAVTTDTQYF
>TRBV7-8|TRBJ2-3|TRBD2|many
TGTGCCAGCAGCCTAGGGACTAGCGTGGATACGCAGTATTTT
CASSLGTSVDTQYF
>TRBV5-4|TRBJ1-5|-|few
TGTGCCAGCAGCTTGGGGACCTCACAGATTACGGGGGGCAATCAGCCCCAGCATTTT
CASSLGTSQITGGNQPQHF
>TRBV19|TRBJ1-2|-|few
TGTGCCAGTAGTATCAACGGAGCCACCTATGGCTACACCTTC
CASSINGATYGYTF
>TRBV6-5|TRBJ1-5|-|-
TGTGCCAGCAGTTCGGTTGATCAGCCCCAGCATTTT
CASSSVDQPQHF
>TRBV20-1|TRBJ2-1|TRBD2|few
TGCAGTGCTAGACCCCTAGCGGGAGGCCAAGGGTGGAATGAGCAGTTCTTC
CSARPLAGGQGWNEQFF
>TRBV5-6|TRBJ1-6|TRBD1|-
TGTGCCAGCAGCTTGAACCGCCGGACAGGCTCCTATAATTCACCCCTCCACTTT
CASSLNRRTGSYNSPLHF
>TRBV6-5|TRBJ1-3|-|-
TGTGCCAGCAGTTCCACCGCAGCAGTGGCTGGAAACACCATATATTTT
CASSSTAAVAGNTIYF
>TRBV9|TRBJ2-1|-|-
TGTGCCAGCAGCGTAGCTGAGAACTCCTACAATGAGCAGTTCTTC
CASSVAENSYNEQFF
>TRBV4-2|TRBJ1-5|TRBD1|many
TGTGCCAGCAGCCCGAAAGACCGGGACAGGGAGAGATATAGCAATCAGCCCCAGCATTTT
CASSPKDRDRERYSNQPQHF
>TRBV7-9|TRBJ2-5|-|once
TGTGCCAGCAGCTTAGTGGGTCGCCCGCAGACCCAGTACTTC
CASSLVGRPQTQYF
>TRBV6-2/TRBV6-3|TRBJ2-5|-|few
TGTGCCGTACGGGACCTCCGGGGGCTAGAGACCCAGTACTTC
CAVRDLRGLETQYF
>TRBV20-1|TRBJ2-7|-|-
TGCAGTGCTAGAGATTCCAGATCTCAGGGTCCCTACGAGCAGTACTTC
CSARDSRSQGPYEQYF
>TRBV20-1|TRBJ1-2|-|few
TGCAGTGCTAGATTTAACTATGGCTACACCTTC
CSARFNYGYTF
>TRBV29-1|TRBJ1-5|-|-
TGCAGCGTTTCAGGTCCGGCGGAGAATCAGCCCCAGCATTTT
CSVSGPAENQPQHF
>TRBV7-2|TRBJ1-1|-|few
TGTGCCAGCAGCTTATCCCCCAGAACCGAAGCTTTCTTT
CASSLSPRTEAFF
>TRBV5-1|TRBJ2-5|TRBD1|few
TGCGCCAGCAGCTTCCCGGGACAGGGAACGGAGACCCAGTACTTC
CASSFPGQGTETQYF
>TRBV11-2|TRBJ2-2|-|-
TGTGCCAGCAGCTCCCGGGGCGGGGAGCTGTTTTTT
CASSSRGGELFF
>TRBV6-5|TRBJ2-6|-|few
TGTGCCAGCAGTTACTCGTCGGGGGCGGCCAGCTCTGGGGCCAACGTCCTGACTTTC
CASSYSSGAASSGANVLTF
>TRBV7-2|TRBJ2-7|TRBD1|few
TGTGCCAGCAGCTCACAGGGGGCAGGGTACGAGCAGTACTTC
CASSSQGAGYEQYF
>TRBV10-3|TRBJ2-3|TRBD1|-
TGTGCCATCAGTGAGGATCAGGGGGCAGGGACGCAGTATTTT
CAISEDQGAGTQYF
>TRBV2|TRBJ2-7|TRBD1|-
TGTGCCAGCAGTGGACAGGGCTGGGAGCAGTACTTC
CASSGQGWEQYF
>TRBV25-1|TRBJ2-3|-|few
TGTGCCAGCAGTGAATATCGGGCTAGCACAGATACGCAGTATTTT
CASSEYRASTDTQYF
>TRBV3-1|TRBJ2-7|TRBD2|-
TGTGCCAGCAGGACTAGCGGGGACTCCTACGAGCAGTACTTC
CASRTSGDSYEQYF
>TRBV28|TRBJ2-1|-|-
TGTGCCAGCAGAGCTTTTGACAGGCTTAAAAATGAGCAGTTCTTC
CASRAFDRLKNEQFF
>TRBV6-1|TRBJ2-7|TRBD2|-
TGTGCCAGCAGTATCCAGGGTCGGGGGGCCTACGAGCAGTACTTC
CASSIQGRGAYEQYF
>TRBV29-1|TRBJ2-3|-|few
TGCAGCGTTGTGCGAGCCACAGATACGCAGTATTTT
CSVVRATDTQYF
>TRBV4-2|TRBJ2-1|-|-
TGTGCCAGCAGTAACTTGCCGAGCTCCTACAATGAGCAGTTCTTC
CASSNLPSSYNEQFF
>TRBV6-1|TRBJ2-3|TRBD2|-
TGTGCCAGCAGGCGCCAAGCGGGAAGCACAGATACGCAGTATTTT
CASRRQAGSTDTQYF
>TRBV29-1|TRBJ1-1|-|-
TGCAGCGTTGAGGGCAGGATGAAGGTAAACACTGAAGCTTTCTTT
CSVEGRMKVNTEAFF
>TRBV15|TRBJ1-4|-|-
TGTGCCACCGAACAGGGCCAGAAACAAAAACTGTTTTTT
CATEQGQKQKLFF
>TRBV2|TRBJ2-5|-|many
TGTGCCAGCAGCGACTGGGAGACCCAGTACTTC
CASSDWETQYF
>TRBV7-9|TRBJ2-2|-|-
TGTGCCAGCAGCGACGGGACAACCGGGGAGCTGTTTTTT
CASSDGTTGELFF
>TRBV29-1|TRBJ2-7|TRBD2|few
TGCAGCGTTGGTGGACTAGAAAACGAGCAGTACTTC
CSVGGLENEQYF
>TRBV7-8|TRBJ1-6|-|few
TGTGCCAGCAGCGGGCCAAGCGTGTTCAGCGGGTCACCCCTCCACTTT
CASSGPSVFSGSPLHF
>TRBV20-1|TRBJ2-7|TRBD2|few
TGCAGTGCTAGAGATTTAGCGGGGGGGTCCTACGAGCAGTACTTC
CSARDLAGGSYEQYF
>TRBV20-1|TRBJ1-5|-|many
TGCAGTGCTTTGGGGGAGGTCTATAGCAATCAGCCCCAGCATTTT
CSALGEVYSNQPQHF
>TRBV5-6|TRBJ2-1|-|few
TGTGCCAGCAGCTCGACTAGGGGGGCAGCGGAGCAGTTCTTC
CASSSTRGAAEQFF
>TRBV7-9|TRBJ2-5|-|few
TGTGCCAGCAGCTCCGGACCTCACCAAGAGACCCAGTACTTC
CASSSGPHQETQYF
>TRBV7-2|TRBJ2-7|-|few
TGTGCCAGCAGCGGCAACGGTTACGAGCAGTACTTC
CASSGNGYEQYF
>TRBV24-1|TRBJ2-2|TRBD2|-
TGTGCCACCAGTGCCGAACCGGGACTAGCGGGCTTGAGGGGCACCGGGGAGCTGTTTTTT
CATSAEPGLAGLRGTGELFF
>TRBV29-1|TRBJ2-7|-|few
TGCAGCGTTGGGTTCGGGCAGAGATACGAGCAGTACTTC
CSVGFGQRYEQYF
>TRBV29-1|TRBJ1-1|TRBD1|-
TGCAGCGGCCAAGGACAGGGTGGCAGGGAAGCTTTCTTT
CSGQGQGGREAFF
>TRBV29-1|TRBJ2-2|TRBD2|many
TGCAGCGTCAACGGGGGGTCCGGGGAGCTGTTTTTT
CSVNGGSGELFF
>TRBV20-1|TRBJ2-7|TRBD2|few
TGCAGTGCTTCCGGGACTAGCGGGAGTTCCGGGTTGGAGCAGTACTTC
CSASGTSGSSGLEQYF
>TRBV6-1|TRBJ2-1|-|-
TGTGCCAGCAGTGAATGGGACTTTATTAGGGGACTCAATGAGCAGTTCTTC
CASSEWDFIRGLNEQFF
>TRBV7-2|TRBJ2-1|-|few
TGTGCCAGCAGCTTAGGACTAGAGGTGTTCTTC
CASSLGLEVFF
>TRBV27|TRBJ1-2|TRBD1|-
TGTGCCAGCAGTCGACAGGGTATGAGGCAAGGTGGCTACACCTTC
CASSRQGMRQGGYTF
>TRBV10-3|TRBJ2-3|TRBD2|few
TGTGCCATCAGCGATAGCGGGTCCGTCACAGATACGCAGTATTTT
CAISDSGSVTDTQYF